The rows below give T cell receptor beta chains drawn from one sample of a study of OX40 agonist ivuxolimab in advanced cancers. Only in-frame clones appear in the TCRdb table, and some are missing; sequencing was by immunoSEQ multiplex PCR. Among roughly 10,000 clones listed, roughly 90% were seen once. Source: CD4+ or CD8+ T cells sorted from blood, taken in a trial of the OX40 agonist ivuxolimab. These receptors all stem from an adult with an advanced solid tumor such as melanoma, head and neck, liver or kidney cancer. CDR3s include the opening cysteine and the closing phenylalanine or tryptophan. The D gene is left open where the match is weak. Only some rows state a clone size, as once, few, many or a class for expanded clones.

V gene,CDR3 length,J gene,D gene,clone size,CDR3 protein,CDR3 DNA
TRBV5-4,16,TRBJ2-7,TRBD2,NA,CASSPDTSGGVYEQYF,TGTGCCAGCAGCCCCGACACTAGCGGGGGTGTCTACGAGCAGTACTTC
TRBV10-1,14,TRBJ2-1,NA,NA,CASSMSSVWNEQFF,TGCGCCAGCAGTATGTCTAGCGTATGGAATGAGCAGTTCTTC
TRBV2,12,TRBJ1-2,NA,NA,CALDEDFNGYTF,TGTGCCCTGGACGAGGATTTTAATGGCTACACCTTC
TRBV27,16,TRBJ2-1,NA,NA,CASSLSPGSSYNEQFF,TGTGCCAGCAGTTTATCACCCGGATCCTCCTACAATGAGCAGTTCTTC
TRBV11-1,13,TRBJ2-7,TRBD1,NA,CASSPGTANEQYF,TGTGCCAGCAGCCCCGGGACAGCCAACGAGCAGTACTTC
TRBV11-3,14,TRBJ2-5,TRBD1,NA,CASVSQGLGETQYF,TGTGCCTCCGTGTCACAGGGGTTGGGGGAGACCCAGTACTTC
TRBV5-5,15,TRBJ1-2,NA,NA,CASSLLRDYDYGYTF,TGTGCCAGCAGCTTGTTGCGGGATTACGACTATGGCTACACCTTC
TRBV10-2,14,TRBJ2-7,NA,NA,CASSELGHGNEQYF,TGCGCCAGCAGTGAGTTGGGACACGGCAACGAGCAGTACTTC
TRBV2,14,TRBJ2-7,NA,NA,CASRVGGGPYEQYF,TGTGCCAGCAGGGTAGGGGGGGGCCCCTACGAGCAGTACTTC
TRBV27,14,TRBJ1-2,TRBD1,NA,CASTPGQGYGGYTF,TGTGCCAGCACACCGGGACAGGGATACGGTGGCTACACCTTC
TRBV15,12,TRBJ2-7,NA,NA,CATSPTGYEQYF,TGTGCCACCAGCCCAACCGGATACGAGCAGTACTTC
TRBV5-1,16,TRBJ2-3,TRBD1,NA,CASSLATGQGADTQYF,TGCGCCAGCAGCTTGGCCACGGGACAGGGGGCAGATACGCAGTATTTT
TRBV5-4,15,TRBJ1-3,NA,few,CASSLGGVSGNTIYF,TGTGCCAGCAGCTTGGGTGGGGTCAGTGGAAACACCATATATTTT
TRBV27,17,TRBJ2-2,TRBD2,NA,CASSLMMAGGPSGELFF,TGTGCCAGCAGTTTAATGATGGCGGGGGGGCCTAGCGGGGAGCTGTTTTTT
TRBV7-6,13,TRBJ2-7,NA,NA,CASSLDPFYEQYF,TGTGCCAGCAGCTTAGATCCGTTCTACGAGCAGTACTTC
TRBV11-2,14,TRBJ2-3,NA,once,CASSLAVSTDTQYF,TGTGCCAGCAGCTTAGCGGTTAGCACAGATACGCAGTATTTT
TRBV9,15,TRBJ2-1,TRBD2,NA,CASSVLAGQYNEQFF,TGTGCCAGCAGCGTGCTAGCGGGGCAGTACAATGAGCAGTTCTTC
TRBV27,20,TRBJ2-7,TRBD1,NA,CATTKFLGTGGDRDSYEQYF,TGTGCCACTACGAAATTTCTCGGGACAGGGGGCGACCGAGACTCCTACGAGCAGTACTTC
TRBV7-9,14,TRBJ2-5,NA,few,CASSPRGGWETQYF,TGTGCCAGCAGCCCCCGCGGGGGCTGGGAGACCCAGTACTTC
TRBV16,13,TRBJ2-6,NA,NA,CASSQGGANVLTF,TGTGCCAGCAGCCAGGGGGGGGCCAACGTCCTGACTTTC
TRBV4-1,13,TRBJ2-7,NA,NA,CASSQAVGLEQYF,TGCGCCAGCAGCCAAGCTGTAGGGCTCGAGCAGTACTTC
TRBV30,17,TRBJ1-6,NA,NA,CAWSADLTKSYNSPLHF,TGTGCCTGGAGCGCGGACCTAACCAAGTCCTATAATTCACCCCTCCACTTT
TRBV19,13,TRBJ1-2,NA,NA,CASSIGANYGYTF,TGTGCCAGTAGTATAGGAGCTAACTATGGCTACACCTTC
TRBV4-1,14,TRBJ2-7,TRBD2,NA,CASSQGTSGYEQYF,TGCGCCAGCAGCCAAGGGACTAGCGGCTACGAGCAGTACTTC
TRBV7-6,14,TRBJ2-2,NA,NA,CASSLERAPGELFF,TGTGCCAGCAGCTTAGAACGAGCCCCCGGGGAGCTGTTTTTT
TRBV9,12,TRBJ2-3,NA,NA,CASSGASDTQYF,TGTGCCAGCAGCGGGGCTTCAGATACGCAGTATTTT
TRBV15,19,TRBJ2-1,TRBD2,NA,CATSRGSGTSGGFYNEQFF,TGTGCCACCAGCAGAGGATCCGGGACTAGCGGGGGGTTCTACAATGAGCAGTTCTTC
TRBV7-9,14,TRBJ2-5,NA,NA,CASSLVLKPETQYF,TGTGCCAGCAGCTTAGTTCTCAAGCCAGAGACCCAGTACTTC
TRBV7-9,13,TRBJ2-7,NA,NA,CASSEGLYYEQYF,TGTGCCAGCAGCGAAGGACTGTACTACGAGCAGTACTTC
TRBV7-9,14,TRBJ1-4,NA,NA,CASSAAGTLEKLFF,TGTGCCAGCAGCGCAGCCGGGACCCTTGAAAAACTGTTTTTT
TRBV27,14,TRBJ2-7,TRBD1,NA,CASSSGDRVYEQYF,TGTGCCAGCAGCTCTGGGGACAGGGTCTACGAGCAGTACTTC
TRBV19,15,TRBJ1-5,NA,NA,CASNPTGNSNQPQHF,TGTGCCAGTAACCCGACAGGAAATAGCAATCAGCCCCAGCATTTT
TRBV4-2,15,TRBJ1-5,NA,NA,CASSQEVGRGQPQHF,TGTGCCAGCAGCCAAGAAGTAGGCAGGGGTCAGCCCCAGCATTTT
TRBV28,18,TRBJ2-7,TRBD2,NA,CASSSREAGAGKTYEQYF,TGTGCCAGCAGTTCCCGTGAAGCGGGGGCCGGGAAGACCTACGAGCAGTACTTC
TRBV7-3,13,TRBJ1-6,NA,NA,CASSLMYNSPLHF,TGTGCCAGCAGCTTGATGTATAATTCACCCCTCCACTTT
TRBV5-6,17,TRBJ2-3,TRBD1,NA,CASSLGPGTGGADTQYF,TGTGCCAGCAGCTTGGGCCCCGGGACAGGGGGTGCAGATACGCAGTATTTT
TRBV5-1,12,TRBJ2-7,NA,NA,CASSLGANEQYF,TGCGCCAGCAGCTTGGGGGCCAACGAGCAGTACTTC
TRBV27,20,TRBJ2-7,NA,once,CASSSGTSWSDGFSSYEQYF,TGTGCCAGCAGTTCCGGGACCTCCTGGAGCGATGGATTTAGCTCCTACGAGCAGTACTTC
TRBV7-9,15,TRBJ2-7,TRBD2,NA,CASRAGTSNSYEQYF,TGTGCCAGCAGGGCCGGGACTAGCAACTCCTACGAGCAGTACTTC
TRBV19,15,TRBJ1-4,NA,NA,CASSLDTSTNEKLFF,TGTGCCAGTAGTTTGGACACCTCAACTAATGAAAAACTGTTTTTT